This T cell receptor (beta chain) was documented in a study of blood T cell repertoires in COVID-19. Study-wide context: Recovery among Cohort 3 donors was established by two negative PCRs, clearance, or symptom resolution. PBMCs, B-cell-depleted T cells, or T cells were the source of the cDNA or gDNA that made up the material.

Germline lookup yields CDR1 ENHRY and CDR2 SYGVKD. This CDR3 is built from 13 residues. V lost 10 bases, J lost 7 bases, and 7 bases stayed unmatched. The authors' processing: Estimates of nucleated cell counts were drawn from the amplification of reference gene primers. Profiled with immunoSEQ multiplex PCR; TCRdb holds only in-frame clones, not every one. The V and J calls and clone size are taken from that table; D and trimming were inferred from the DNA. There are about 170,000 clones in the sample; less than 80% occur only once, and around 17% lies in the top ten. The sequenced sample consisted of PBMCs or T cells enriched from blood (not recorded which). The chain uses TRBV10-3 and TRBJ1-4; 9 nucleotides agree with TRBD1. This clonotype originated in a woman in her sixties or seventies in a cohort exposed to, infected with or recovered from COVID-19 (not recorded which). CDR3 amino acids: CATTTTGGEKLFF. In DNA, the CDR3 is TGTGCCACGACTACGACAGGGGGTGAAAAACTGTTTTTT.